A single T cell receptor beta chain is shown here with its context. The time point denotes: blood 4 weeks post-SBRT, at nephrectomy. Sample treatment: 15 Gy SBRT to primary tumor, nephrectomy 4 weeks later. This entry comes from a study of radiation and T cells in renal cell carcinoma. The assay was immunoSEQ multiplex PCR, and TCRdb's table has in-frame clones only and misses some. The sample has 120,000 to 150,000 clones; around nine tenths are singletons. The ends lost 2 bases at V and 5 bases at J; junction bases unmatched: 9. The CDR3 length is 15 residues. The germline gives CDR1 SGHRS, CDR2 YFSETQ.

The source material was blood, sampled from a patient whose treatment included radiotherapy and nephrectomy. The receptor was derived from a woman in her fifties or sixties with renal cell carcinoma. The chain recombines TRBV5-1 with TRBJ1-1; 7 bases align to TRBD1. CDR3 region: CASSLLTGAWTEAFF. The CDR3, as DNA: TGCGCCAGCAGCTTACTAACAGGGGCTTGGACTGAAGCTTTCTTT.